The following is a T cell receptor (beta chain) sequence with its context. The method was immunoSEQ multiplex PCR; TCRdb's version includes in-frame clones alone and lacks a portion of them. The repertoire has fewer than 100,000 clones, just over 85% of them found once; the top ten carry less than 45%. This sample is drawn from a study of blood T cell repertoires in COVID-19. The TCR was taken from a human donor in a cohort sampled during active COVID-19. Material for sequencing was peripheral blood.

The DNA for the CDR3 is TGTGCCAGCAGCGTAGGCCTAGCGGGAGTCACCGGGGAGCTGTTTTTT. Its protein is CASSVGLAGVTGELFF. The genes are TRBV9 and TRBJ2-2; 10 positions match TRBD2. The CDR3 runs 16 residues. V shed 0 bases and J 4 bases; nucleotides not matched to a gene: 3. Germline CDR1 and CDR2: SGDLS and YYNGEE.